A single T cell receptor beta chain is shown here with its context. Some clones are missing from TCRdb's copy, which holds only in-frame ones; the method was immunoSEQ multiplex PCR. Of about 180,000 clones listed, 80% to 90% were seen once; the top ten hold 2.5% to 3.5%. The CDR3 runs to 14 residues. CDR1 and CDR2 from the germline V gene are LNHNV and YYDKDF (reference sequence). The V end was cut by 7 bases, the J end by 4 bases, with 13 bases between. This entry belongs to a study of blood T cell repertoires in COVID-19. The genes are TRBV15 and TRBJ2-2; no clear D. The clonotype comes from a man aged 55 to 70 with acute or convalescent COVID-19. The sample was peripheral blood. DNA of the CDR3: TGTGCCACCAAAGATGGGCTTGGCACCGGGGAGCTGTTTTTT. Encoded protein: CATKDGLGTGELFF.